Below, 2 T cell receptor beta chains from the same sample are listed, as sequenced in a study of OX40 agonist ivuxolimab in advanced cancers. The library came from the immunoSEQ multiplex PCR assay. This immuneACCESS table, as held by TCRdb, lists in-frame sequences with V and J called but not all clones. Of the missing ones, under half trace to an unresolved V gene in checked studies; the others have no known cause. This sample comprises some 54,000 clones, roughly nine tenths of them detected only once. The top ten clones comprise 6.7% of the sample. Sequenced material: CD4+ or CD8+ T cells sorted from blood, taken in a trial of the OX40 agonist ivuxolimab. The receptors derive from an adult with an advanced solid tumor such as melanoma, head and neck, liver or kidney cancer.

The chain recombines TRBV27 with TRBJ1-1; D may be TRBD1 (5 bases). Germline V gene data show CDR1 as MNHEY and CDR2 as SMNVEV (reference sequence). Trimming removed 2 bases from V and 5 bases from J, with 9 bases in between. The CDR3 length is 13 residues. In DNA form, the CDR3 reads TGTGCCAGCAGTTTAGCCGACAGTACTGAAGCTTTCTTT. Amino acid sequence: CASSLADSTEAFF.

J is TRBJ1-2 and V is TRBV5-1; possible D gene TRBD1, 5 bases. The CDR3 is made up of 13 amino acids. V was shortened by 0 bases and J by 8 bases, with 11 bases between the two germline ends. Germline assignment: CDR1 SGHRS and CDR2 YFSETQ. CDR3 nucleotides: TGCGCCAGCAGCTTGGAGGGGCAGTCAGGCTACACCTTC. As protein: CASSLEGQSGYTF.